The source of this TCR beta chain is a study of a mutant IDH1 vaccine in newly diagnosed glioma. Study-level background: Earlier therapy was either radiotherapy, temozolomide, or both, and most got both.

Data came from immunoSEQ multiplex PCR; TCRdb stores just in-frame clones and leaves some out. The sample has approximately 100,000 clones; 70% to 90% are singletons. This clone has a single count. Time point specified: baseline, week 1 (first vaccination visit). Documented treatment: pre-vaccination baseline after standard-of-care therapy. The study enrolled donors with new WHO grade 3 or 4 IDH1-mutant, ATRX-lost astrocytomas. This CDR3 comprises 15 residues. Germline lookup yields CDR1 MNHNY and CDR2 SVGAGI (reference sequence). The ends were cut back, 1 base at V and 6 bases at J, with 13 bases in the middle.

The genes are TRBV6-6 and TRBJ2-4, with a weak D call TRBD2 (5 bases). This sample comprised PBMCs, obtained from a glioma patient treated with radiotherapy, temozolomide or both. This TCR derives from a woman in her forties or fifties with glioma. CDR3 amino acids: CASSYFERDPNIQYF. The DNA for the CDR3 is TGTGCCAGCAGTTACTTCGAACGGGATCCAAACATTCAGTACTTC.